This TCR beta chain is from a study of graft-versus-host responses after intestinal transplantation. As for the study in general: Anti-thymocyte globulin served as induction for all recipients, who then took tacrolimus and steroids for about 3 years.

A note on this clone: Its antigen remains unidentified.

The assay was immunoSEQ multiplex PCR, and TCRdb's table has in-frame clones only and misses some. This table has some 100,000 clones, about 88% appearing once. Study-wide findings and caveats: Early post-transplant HvG declines showed an association with peak circulating GvH clone levels.

The CDR3 spans 15 residues. Germline V gene data show CDR1 as SGHTS and CDR2 as YDEGEE. The V and J ends lost 4 bases and 6 bases, in that order; junction bases with no gene match: 8. The chain has TRBV5-8 and TRBJ2-3; 10 nucleotides agree with TRBD1. Sequencing was performed on unstimulated CD4+ T cells sorted from spleen or lymph node cells, taken before transplant. This receptor was obtained from a human donor who was the organ donor for an intestinal transplant. CDR3 nucleotides: TGTGCCAGCAGCGTATCGGGACAGGGGTCTGATACGCAGTATTTT. Amino acids: CASSVSGQGSDTQYF.